Below are 17 T cell receptor beta chains sequenced from a single sample in a study of T cell responses to AZD1222 COVID-19 vaccine. Sequencing used immunoSEQ multiplex PCR; TCRdb keeps in-frame clones, though not all of them. The sample lists around 78,000 clones; approximately 85% were seen once. The sequenced sample was peripheral blood, obtained on day 0 of MenACWY control vaccination. The origin of the receptors is an adult in good health.

V is TRBV29-1 and J is TRBJ1-2, with D tentatively TRBD1 (5 bases). This CDR3 has 11 residues. Germline V lookup: CDR1 SQVTM, CDR2 ANQGSEA. The germline V and J ends were trimmed by 6 bases and 6 bases, with 11 bases remaining between them. The CDR3 DNA reads as TGCAGCGTGGGGCTTCAGGATGGCTACACCTTC. Amino acid sequence: CSVGLQDGYTF.

The chain links TRBV19 to TRBJ2-2; D unclear. The CDR3 is made up of 14 amino acids. V was trimmed by 5 bases and J by 6 bases, leaving 13 bases between them. Germline V lookup: CDR1 LNHDA, CDR2 SQIVND (reference sequence). The CDR3 loop reads CASSPLGSSGELFF. For the CDR3, the DNA is TGTGCCAGTAGTCCGCTAGGGTCCTCCGGGGAGCTGTTTTTT.

This clone came up a few times. V is TRBV5-4 and J is TRBJ1-5; possible D gene TRBD1, 6 bases. This CDR3 is built from 14 residues. The germline V gene has CDR1 SGHNT and CDR2 YYREEE (reference sequence). The V end lost 2 bases, the J end lost 3 bases, and 9 bases lay between the germline ends. CDR3 sequence reads: CASSLQGYNQPQHF. The DNA for the CDR3 is TGTGCCAGCAGCTTACAGGGTTACAATCAGCCCCAGCATTTT.

The sample holds a few counts of this clone. The genes are TRBV3-1 (or the pseudogene TRBV3-2) and TRBJ2-5; D may match TRBD1 or TRBD2 (5 bases each). CDR1 LGHDT and CDR2 YNNKEL come from the germline V gene (reference sequence). The CDR3 is 15 residues long. Trimming pared 5 bases from V and 1 base from J, leaving 14 bases between. CDR3 in DNA: TGTGCCAGCAGCGCAAGGGGAGTGGGCCAAGAGACCCAGTACTTC. Translating gives CASSARGVGQETQYF.

This chain joins TRBV6-1 and TRBJ2-4; possible D gene TRBD1, 6 bases. V lost 2 bases and J lost 5, with 10 bases in between. CDR1 is MNHNS, CDR2 SASEGT, per germline. CDR3 length equals 14 residues. DNA for the CDR3: TGTGCCAGCAGTGAAATGGGGGCAGAAAACATTCAGTACTTC. It yields the protein CASSEMGAENIQYF.

The J gene is TRBJ1-2, the V gene TRBV6-5; D is undetermined. This CDR3 has 16 residues. Germline V lookup: CDR1 MNHEY, CDR2 SVGAGI. V was shortened by 0 bases and J by 4 bases, with 15 bases between the two germline ends. CDR3 DNA: TGTGCCAGCAGTTACTCGCGGGCAGCCCCCCTCTATGGCTACACCTTC. Its translation: CASSYSRAAPLYGYTF.

The V gene is TRBV11-1, the J gene TRBJ2-3; D not certain. Germline V gene sequence: CDR1 SGHAT, CDR2 FQDESV (reference sequence). The V and J ends lost 3 bases and 1 base respectively, with 11 bases between them. The CDR3 is made up of 15 amino acids. The CDR3 reads CASSLDVGRTDTQYF. CDR3 nucleotide sequence: TGTGCCAGCAGCTTGGATGTGGGCCGCACAGATACGCAGTATTTT.

CDR3 in amino acids: CASSLGTMNTEAFF. CDR3 DNA: TGTGCCAGCAGCTTGGGGACCATGAACACTGAAGCTTTCTTT. V gene TRBV5-4 combines with J gene TRBJ1-1; D is ambiguous. This CDR3 has 14 amino acids. Germline V CDR1 and CDR2: SGHNT, YYREEE (reference sequence). Deletions cut 0 bases from V and 0 bases from J, with 6 bases between.

The genes are TRBV6-2 or TRBV6-3 and TRBJ2-1; 11 nucleotides align to TRBD1. V lost 2 bases, J lost 6 bases, and 3 bases stayed unmatched. This CDR3 is built from 15 residues. In germline, CDR1 is MNHEY, CDR2 SVGEGT. The CDR3 DNA sequence: TGTGCCAGCAGTTACCGTGGACAGGGGGCCAATGAGCAGTTCTTC. This sequence encodes CASSYRGQGANEQFF.

The chain employs TRBV13 and TRBJ2-5, with 9 bases lining up with TRBD2. The CDR3 loop spans 15 amino acids. V gave up 3 bases and J gave up 6 bases; unmatched junction bases: 8. Per germline, CDR1 PRHDT and CDR2 FYEKMQ (reference sequence). The CDR3 bases are TGTGCCAGCAGCTTGGGCGGGGGGGCCGCAAAGACCCAGTACTTC. Translating gives CASSLGGGAAKTQYF.

The V gene is TRBV6-1, the J gene TRBJ1-2, with TRBD1 identical over 11 bases. This CDR3 spans 14 amino acids. After removal of 2 bases from V and 8 bases from J, the junction contained 4 bases not matched to a gene. Germline CDR1 is MNHNS and CDR2 is SASEGT. The CDR3 loop reads CASSEMWTGGGYTF. The CDR3 coding sequence is TGTGCCAGCAGTGAAATGTGGACAGGGGGCGGCTACACCTTC.

The DNA of the CDR3 is TGTGCCTGGAGTGTAGGTGCTGGGTCGGATGAAAAACTGTTTTTT. This encodes CAWSVGAGSDEKLFF. This rearrangement joins TRBV30 to TRBJ1-4; D is unclear. There are 15 residues in the CDR3. Trimming took off 0 bases at V and 6 bases at J, with 14 bases between the two ends. The germline CDR1 and CDR2 sequences are GTSNPN and SVGIG (reference sequence). Together with reference TRBV30 and TRBJ1-4, the CDR3 gives the full variable domain: SQTIHQWPATLVQPVGSPLSLECTVEGTSNPNLYWYRQAAGRGLQLLFYSVGIGQISSEVPQNLSASRPQDRQFILSSKKLLLSDSGFYLCAWSVGAGSDEKLFFGSGTQLSVL.

This clone appeared a few times. The rearrangement joins TRBV5-1 to TRBJ2-2; 9 bases match TRBD1. This CDR3 is 18 amino acids long. With V trimmed by 3 bases and J by 5 bases, 14 bases remained unmatched. The germline gives CDR1 SGHRS, CDR2 YFSETQ. The CDR3, as DNA: TGCGCCAGCAGCTCCCGAATCGGACAGGGGTCGGGGACCGGGGAGCTGTTTTTT. It translates to CASSSRIGQGSGTGELFF.

The rearrangement links TRBV19 to TRBJ2-1, with 7 positions matching TRBD1. Germline V lookup: CDR1 LNHDA, CDR2 SQIVND (reference sequence). The CDR3 loop spans 14 amino acids. Germline trimming cut 4 bases from V and 9 bases from J; bases unmatched to any gene: 9. DNA for the CDR3: TGTGCCAGTAGTACGACAGGGAGCAACGGTGAGCAGTTCTTC. Translated: CASSTTGSNGEQFF.

The rearrangement links TRBV7-9 to TRBJ1-5; perhaps TRBD1 as D (6 bases). The CDR3 is made up of 15 amino acids. Trimming shortened V by 0 bases and J by 3 bases, and 9 bases separated the two germline ends. Germline assignment: CDR1 SEHNR and CDR2 FQNEAQ (reference sequence). CDR3 sequence reads: CASSLADRVNQPQHF. CDR3 sequence (DNA): TGTGCCAGCAGCTTAGCGGACAGAGTCAATCAGCCCCAGCATTTT.

Only one count was recorded for this clone. The chain joins TRBV2 to TRBJ2-5, with 9 nucleotides matching TRBD2. The CDR3 extends over 15 amino acids. J lost 5 bases, V lost 2 bases, and 6 bases had no gene match. Germline V gives CDR1 SNHLY, CDR2 FYNNEI. CDR3 DNA sequence: TGTGCCAGCAGTGAACAAGCGGGGGGAAGGGAGACCCAGTACTTC. Its protein is CASSEQAGGRETQYF.

J is TRBJ1-1 and V is TRBV27; D gene unclear. Germline V gene sequence: CDR1 MNHEY, CDR2 SMNVEV (reference sequence). This CDR3 is built from 14 residues. Trimming removed 3 bases from V and 3 bases from J, with 11 bases in between. The CDR3 sequence: CASSFRRVDTEAFF. The CDR3 DNA reads TGTGCCAGCAGTTTCAGGCGAGTGGACACTGAAGCTTTCTTT.